Listed here is a single T cell receptor (beta chain). This specimen belongs to a study of shared clonotypes between healthy human individuals. Turning to the study itself: Each donor had three CD4 naive, three CD4 memory, two CD8 naive and one CD8 memory plate.

The trim removed 4 bases at V and 7 bases at J, leaving 5 bases unmatched. This CDR3 has 15 amino acids. The germline V gene encodes CDR1 SGHTA and CDR2 FQGNSA. The authors loaded about 200 ng DNA, about 30,000 T cell genomes, into sorted-subset replicate PCRs. Libraries were prepared by immunoSEQ multiplex PCR; TCRdb keeps only in-frame clonotypes and omits some of them. The sample consists of 2 million to 2.5 million clones, 95% of them appearing once. J is TRBJ1-6 and V is TRBV7-2; 9 nucleotides align to TRBD1. This TCR was recovered from a young man in good health. Specimen: naive CD4+ T cells sorted from blood. Subset given: CD45RA+ positively selected. CDR3 bases: TGTGCCAGCAGCTGGCGGACAGGGGCCAATTCACCCCTCCACTTT. It encodes CASSWRTGANSPLHF.